Listed here are 32 T cell receptor beta chains from one sample, sequenced in a study of PD-1 blockade in classical Hodgkin lymphoma. Data came from immunoSEQ multiplex PCR; TCRdb stores just in-frame clones and leaves some out. The sample has about 40,000 clones; about 90% are singletons. Following autologous stem cell transplantation, relapse occurred in every patient, and exposure to brentuximab vedotin varied. Sequencing was performed on peripheral blood mononuclear cells (PBMCs), taken at baseline. The origin of the receptors is a human donor with classical Hodgkin lymphoma.

This sequence joins TRBV5-1 and TRBJ2-7; D is unresolved. CDR1 and CDR2 from the germline V gene are SGHRS and YFSETQ. CDR3 size: 14 residues. Trimming cost V 1 base and J 5 bases, with 13 bases left between them. CDR3 region: CASSLKVSVDEQYF. The CDR3 DNA is TGCGCCAGCAGCTTGAAAGTAAGTGTCGACGAGCAGTACTTC.

The CDR3 here is CASSPNRGNTIYF. The CDR3 nucleotides are TGTGCCAGCAGCCCCAACAGGGGAAACACCATATATTTT. The V and J genes are TRBV7-2 and TRBJ1-3, with D possibly being TRBD1 (5 bases). CDR3 length: 13 amino acids. V was clipped by 5 bases and J by 4 bases, with 9 bases between them. Germline V lookup: CDR1 SGHTA, CDR2 FQGNSA.

This chain links TRBV12-5 with TRBJ1-4; 9 bases are a match to TRBD1. V shed 6 bases, J shed 4 bases, and the junction held 6 bases outside the gene matches. This CDR3 contains 15 residues. In germline, CDR1 is LGHNT, CDR2 FRNRAP. The chain's CDR3 is CASGPGQGFNEKLFF. For the CDR3, the DNA is TGTGCTAGTGGCCCCGGACAGGGGTTTAATGAAAAACTGTTTTTT.

The chain employs TRBV18 and TRBJ2-5; 8 nucleotides agree with TRBD2. This CDR3 spans 19 amino acids. Germline assignment: CDR1 KGHSH and CDR2 LQKENI. V lost 2 bases, J lost 5 bases, and 19 bases stayed unmatched. The CDR3 region is CASSPTSLIAGGRPETQYF. The CDR3 DNA reads TGTGCCAGCTCACCAACCAGTTTGATCGCGGGGGGACGTCCGGAGACCCAGTACTTC.

The V call is TRBV10-3, the J call TRBJ2-1, with a possible D match to TRBD2 (6 bases). The CDR3 is 13 amino acids. V dropped 7 bases and J dropped 5 bases, with 12 bases sitting between them. Germline CDR1 is ENHRY and CDR2 is SYGVKD. CDR3 bases: TGTGCCATCAAAGGGACTGTGAACAATGAGCAGTTCTTC. Translation gives CAIKGTVNNEQFF.

This clone was picked up one time. The chain employs TRBV7-8 and TRBJ2-5; 7 bases align to TRBD2. Losses at the gene ends were 1 base for V and 5 bases for J; bases not matched to a gene: 10. CDR1 is SGHVS, CDR2 FQNEAQ, per germline. There are 16 residues in the CDR3. The CDR3 protein is CASSLGSGWGGETQYF. The CDR3 nucleotides are TGTGCCAGCAGCTTAGGCTCGGGCTGGGGGGGGGAGACCCAGTACTTC.

The CDR3 nucleotides are TGTGCCAGCAGCCGGACTAGCTGGAGAGAGGAGACCCAGTACTTC. This gives the protein CASSRTSWREETQYF. The gene calls are TRBV7-8 and TRBJ2-5, with 8 bases that match TRBD2. This CDR3 has 15 amino acids. V was clipped by 5 bases and J by 5 bases; unmatched bases: 10. Per germline, CDR1 SGHVS and CDR2 FQNEAQ.

This clone was recorded once. The chain is built from TRBV7-9 and TRBJ1-1; a weak D match, TRBD1 (5 bases). Trimming pared 7 bases from V and 1 base from J, leaving 16 bases between. The CDR3 is 15 residues long. CDR1 and CDR2 from the germline V gene are SEHNR and FQNEAQ (reference sequence). The CDR3 nucleotides are TGTGCCAGCACCCCAGAGGGGTCACCGAACACTGAAGCTTTCTTT. It yields the protein CASTPEGSPNTEAFF.

In this sample, this clone turned up once. This chain uses TRBV19 with TRBJ2-1, with D hard to call. The CDR3 runs to 13 residues. The V gene's germline CDR1 is LNHDA and CDR2 SQIVND (reference sequence). V was pared by 3 bases and J by 5 bases, with 8 bases between. CDR3 nucleotides: TGTGCCAGTAGTATGCGAGGACACAATGAGCAGTTCTTC. It specifies CASSMRGHNEQFF.

This clone was seen once. Here the CDR3 DNA reads TGCGCCAGCAGCCATGTAGCGGGTGAGCAGTTCTTC. Protein product: CASSHVAGEQFF. This chain joins TRBV4-3 and TRBJ2-1; TRBD2 agrees at 7 bases. The CDR3 contains 12 residues. V dropped 3 bases and J dropped 9; count of bases not matched to a gene: 2. The germline gives CDR1 LGHNA, CDR2 YSLEER.

The chain employs TRBV7-9 and TRBJ2-3, with 7 nucleotides matching TRBD2. CDR1 and CDR2 from the germline V gene are SEHNR and FQNEAQ (reference sequence). The CDR3 is 14 residues long. Losses at the gene ends were 4 bases for V and 2 bases for J; bases not matched to a gene: 3. CDR3 residues: CASSSSGDTDTQYF. In DNA form, the CDR3 reads TGTGCCAGCAGCTCCAGCGGGGACACAGATACGCAGTATTTT.

The chain has TRBV9 and TRBJ1-1, with 9 bases matching TRBD1. The CDR3 spans 15 residues. With 3 bases clipped from V and 4 bases from J, the junction kept 7 bases outside the gene matches. Germline V gene sequence: CDR1 SGDLS, CDR2 YYNGEE. This CDR3 is CASSDPGTGSTEAFF. CDR3 DNA: TGTGCCAGCAGCGATCCCGGGACAGGGAGCACTGAAGCTTTCTTT.

J is TRBJ1-1 and V is TRBV19; D is perhaps TRBD1 (6 bases). V lost 2 bases and J 7 bases, leaving 14 bases between the germline ends. Germline-derived CDR1 and CDR2 are LNHDA and SQIVND (reference sequence). The CDR3 length is 14 residues. The CDR3, as DNA: TGTGCCAGTAGTATACAGGGGTTAAGGAGTGAAGCTTTCTTT. Protein: CASSIQGLRSEAFF.

The chain recombines TRBV6-6 with TRBJ2-7; D might be TRBD1 (6 bases). This CDR3 is built from 15 residues. Per the germline V gene, CDR1 is MNHNY and CDR2 is SVGAGI (reference sequence). V lost 2 bases and J 1 base, leaving 12 bases between the germline ends. The CDR3 spells CASSYAGTLSYEQYF. CDR3 DNA: TGTGCCAGCAGTTACGCCGGGACATTGTCCTACGAGCAGTACTTC.

The chain couples TRBV5-1 to TRBJ2-3; 11 bases line up with TRBD2. The CDR3 runs 20 residues. The germline V gene has CDR1 SGHRS and CDR2 YFSETQ. V lost 0 bases, J lost 2 bases, and 14 bases stayed unmatched. CDR3 loop: CASSLESVGLAGRYTDTQYF. The CDR3 DNA reads as TGCGCCAGCAGCTTGGAGTCAGTTGGACTAGCGGGTCGTTACACAGATACGCAGTATTTT.

This chain links TRBV27 with TRBJ1-5, with D uncertain. The V gene's germline CDR1 is MNHEY and CDR2 SMNVEV (reference sequence). The V end was cut by 5 bases, the J end by 2 bases, with 16 bases between. The CDR3 totals 16 residues. CDR3 nucleotide sequence: TGTGCCAGCAGTCTCTCAAAAGGACTACGCAATCAGCCCCAGCATTTT. This codes for CASSLSKGLRNQPQHF.

The chain joins TRBV20-1 to TRBJ1-2; D is unclear. The CDR3 totals 10 residues. Germline V gene lookup returns CDR1 DFQATT and CDR2 SNEGSKA (reference sequence). V was clipped by 3 bases and J by 8 bases, with 7 bases between them. The CDR3 region has the DNA TGCAGTGCTAGGACTGGAGGCTACACCTTC. It yields the protein CSARTGGYTF.

This chain uses TRBV9 with TRBJ2-5; D unclear. The CDR3 sequence is 13 residues long. Germline V gene data show CDR1 as SGDLS and CDR2 as YYNGEE. Between the trimmed V and J ends, which lost 1 base and 4 bases, there was a span of 8 bases. CDR3 protein: CASSVNPTETQYF. Written as DNA, the CDR3 is TGTGCCAGCAGCGTAAACCCCACAGAGACCCAGTACTTC.

The chain joins TRBV27 to TRBJ2-2, with D tentatively TRBD1 or TRBD2 (5 bases each). The germline V gene has CDR1 MNHEY and CDR2 SMNVEV (reference sequence). V lost 6 bases and J lost 4, with 18 bases in between. The CDR3 is 16 residues long. CDR3 coding DNA: TGTGCCAGCAGAAAAGGGCAGGGCGCGGGCACCGGGGAGCTGTTTTTT. Its translation: CASRKGQGAGTGELFF.

The gene calls are TRBV5-1 and TRBJ2-7, with D unclear. From germline, CDR1 is SGHRS and CDR2 YFSETQ. The V end lost 2 bases, the J end lost 7 bases, and 7 bases lay between the germline ends. This CDR3 comprises 11 residues. CDR3 in amino acids: CASSFLGEQYF. For the CDR3, the DNA is TGCGCCAGCAGCTTTTTGGGGGAGCAGTACTTC.

With regard to this clone: Mismatch with germline at one junction end may stem from a read error. The V gene is TRBV18, the J gene TRBJ1-1, with 9 bases identical to TRBD1. CDR1 is KGHSH and CDR2 is LQKENI in the germline V gene. The CDR3 consists of 13 residues. The CDR3 DNA sequence: TGTGCCAGCTCACAGCCGGGACAGGGCAAGGGGGGTTTT. This encodes CASSQPGQGKGGF.

The chain joins TRBV6-5 to TRBJ1-2; no firm D call. This CDR3 is 11 amino acids long. V gave up 6 bases and J gave up 2 bases, with 4 bases separating them. Germline V gene sequence: CDR1 MNHEY, CDR2 SVGAGI. The CDR3 region has the DNA TGTGCCAGCAGACAAAACTATGGCTACACCTTC. Its translation: CASRQNYGYTF.

This clone occurred a few times. J is TRBJ1-2 and V is TRBV5-1; no clear D gene. Looked up from germline, CDR1 is SGHRS and CDR2 is YFSETQ. Trimming cost V 0 bases and J 2 bases, with 5 bases left between them. CDR3 size: 13 residues. DNA of the CDR3: TGCGCCAGCAGCTTGGACGTCAACTATGGCTACACCTTC. Its protein is CASSLDVNYGYTF.

This clone was observed a few times. The chain is built from TRBV4-3 and TRBJ1-5; D uncertain. Looked up from germline, CDR1 is LGHNA and CDR2 is YSLEER. The CDR3 has 13 amino acids. V dropped 3 bases and J dropped 5 bases, with 8 bases sitting between them. The CDR3 bases are TGCGCCAGCAGCCAGGTATATGATCAGCCCCAGCATTTT. Protein: CASSQVYDQPQHF.

This sequence joins TRBV11-2 and TRBJ1-2, with TRBD1 matching 10 bases. CDR1 and CDR2 (germline): SGHAT, FQNNGV. V lost 1 base and J lost 5; bases outside the gene matches: 10. There are 17 residues in the CDR3. The CDR3 nucleotides are TGTGCCAGCAGCTTAGGGGACAGGGGTACGGTGGGGTATGGCTACACCTTC. Translated: CASSLGDRGTVGYGYTF.

The rearrangement joins TRBV11-2 to TRBJ2-7; TRBD2 agrees at 11 bases. The CDR3 runs to 16 residues. The V gene end was trimmed by 1 base and the J gene end by 7 bases; junction bases not matched to a gene: 9. Per germline, CDR1 SGHAT and CDR2 FQNNGV. Written as DNA, the CDR3 is TGTGCCAGCAGCTTAGGCGCGCTAGCGGGAGGCGGGGAGCAGTACTTC. This gives the protein CASSLGALAGGGEQYF.

This chain uses TRBV19 with TRBJ2-1, with D tentatively TRBD2 (6 bases). CDR3 length: 16 amino acids. V was clipped by 1 base and J by 7 bases, with 17 bases between them. Germline V lookup: CDR1 LNHDA, CDR2 SQIVND (reference sequence). The CDR3 sequence: CASSIASGVLSNEQFF. As DNA, the CDR3 is TGTGCCAGTAGTATAGCCTCGGGAGTACTGTCTAATGAGCAGTTCTTC.

This chain links TRBV19 with TRBJ1-1; 7 bases are shared with TRBD1. The V gene's germline CDR1 is LNHDA and CDR2 SQIVND (reference sequence). The junction had 4 bases not matched to a gene; V was cut back by 5 bases and J by 1 base. CDR3 size: 14 residues. The CDR3, as DNA: TGTGCCAGTAGTGGGGACAGAAGGAACACTGAAGCTTTCTTT. This sequence encodes CASSGDRRNTEAFF.

The rearrangement joins TRBV5-1 to TRBJ2-7, with 10 bases matching TRBD1. CDR1 SGHRS and CDR2 YFSETQ come from the germline V gene. V gave up 1 base and J gave up 5 bases; unmatched junction bases: 3. The CDR3 consists of 14 residues. The CDR3 sequence: CASSLFGTGDEQYF. The DNA for the CDR3 is TGCGCCAGCAGCTTGTTTGGGACAGGGGACGAGCAGTACTTC.

This clone has more than one count but fewer than ten. This chain uses TRBV19 with TRBJ1-5; no clear D. V was cut by 3 bases and J by 0 bases, with 9 bases left in between. The CDR3 sequence is 15 residues long. Per the germline V gene, CDR1 is LNHDA and CDR2 is SQIVND (reference sequence). CDR3 sequence reads: CASSIRTNSNQPQHF. In DNA form, the CDR3 reads TGTGCCAGTAGTATCAGGACCAATAGCAATCAGCCCCAGCATTTT.

V is TRBV9 and J is TRBJ2-4; 10 bases fit TRBD1. This CDR3 is built from 14 residues. V lost 3 bases to trimming and J lost 6 bases; unmatched junction nucleotides: 3. Looked up from germline, CDR1 is SGDLS and CDR2 is YYNGEE. CDR3 DNA sequence: TGTGCCAGCAGCGGACAGGGGGCGAGAAACATTCAGTACTTC. It is translated as CASSGQGARNIQYF.

The J gene is TRBJ2-7, the V gene TRBV29-1, with 7 bases lining up with TRBD1. The CDR3 runs to 13 residues. J gave up 12 bases and V 0 bases, and 11 bases lay outside the gene matches. Per germline, CDR1 SQVTM and CDR2 ANQGSEA. The CDR3 nucleotides read TGCAGCGTTGAAGAGCGAATAGGGACAGTCCGGTACTTC. Translating it yields CSVEERIGTVRYF.